Listed here are 27 T cell receptor beta chains from one sample, sequenced in a study of OX40 agonist ivuxolimab in advanced cancers. Clones were sequenced by immunoSEQ multiplex PCR, and TCRdb holds only the in-frame ones, with some missing. The repertoire has some 57,000 clones, 80% to 85% of them found once; the top ten carry around 3.9%. The material sequenced was CD4+ or CD8+ T cells sorted from blood, taken in a trial of the OX40 agonist ivuxolimab. The origin of the receptors is an adult with an advanced solid tumor such as melanoma, head and neck, liver or kidney cancer.

In this sample, this clone turned up once. The J gene is TRBJ1-6, the V gene TRBV19; D gene uncertain. Trimming cost V 11 bases and J 6 bases, with 17 bases left between them. Per germline, CDR1 LNHDA and CDR2 SQIVND (reference sequence). The CDR3 length is 14 residues. The CDR3 loop is CAAARAGSNSPLHF. CDR3 DNA: TGTGCCGCTGCCCGGGCGGGGAGTAATTCACCCCTCCACTTT.

The V call is TRBV11-2, the J call TRBJ2-7; D ambiguous. Germline CDR1 SGHAT, CDR2 FQNNGV. Trimming pared 2 bases from V and 0 bases from J, leaving 11 bases between. The CDR3 length is 15 residues. Here the CDR3 DNA reads TGTGCCAGCAGCTTATTTGGCGGCGACTCCTACGAGCAGTACTTC. Protein sequence: CASSLFGGDSYEQYF.

The chain links TRBV7-3 to TRBJ2-3; maybe TRBD2 (6 bases). Germline V gene sequence: CDR1 SGHTA, CDR2 FQGTGA. The CDR3 extends over 14 amino acids. The V gene lost 2 bases and the J gene lost 5 bases, with 11 bases spanning the gap. CDR3 region: CASSLSSEGDTQYF. CDR3 nucleotide sequence: TGTGCCAGCAGCTTATCATCGGAGGGAGATACGCAGTATTTT.

The rearrangement uses TRBV7-2 and TRBJ2-7; maybe TRBD2 (5 bases). With 10 bases removed from V and 5 bases from J, the gap between germline ends came to 15 bases. Germline V lookup: CDR1 SGHTA, CDR2 FQGNSA. The CDR3 has 12 amino acids. The CDR3 DNA is TGTGCCATCCAGCTCGGGATCAACGAGCAGTACTTC. Protein product: CAIQLGINEQYF.

The V gene is TRBV28, the J gene TRBJ1-2; maybe TRBD1 (6 bases). CDR3 length equals 11 residues. Per germline, CDR1 MDHEN and CDR2 SYDVKM. V gave up 10 bases and J gave up 8 bases, with 14 bases separating them. This CDR3 is CATGRGVGYTF. The CDR3 DNA reads as TGTGCCACCGGAAGGGGGGTGGGCTACACCTTC.

The chain is built from TRBV10-3 and TRBJ2-3; possibly TRBD1 for D (5 bases). This CDR3 has 15 amino acids. Germline V gene data show CDR1 as ENHRY and CDR2 as SYGVKD. Trimming removed 7 bases at V and 5 bases at J, with 19 bases between. This CDR3 reads CAINSLQGIGDTQYF. The CDR3 DNA reads TGTGCCATCAATTCCCTCCAGGGTATAGGAGATACGCAGTATTTT.

The chain joins TRBV4-3 to TRBJ2-3, with TRBD1 as a possible D gene (6 bases). Germline CDR1 is LGHNA and CDR2 is YSLEER. This CDR3 is built from 17 residues. The V end lost 2 bases, the J end lost 2 bases, and 17 bases lay between the germline ends. The CDR3 spells CASSQLSGVAHTDTQYF. As DNA, the CDR3 is TGCGCCAGCAGCCAACTTTCAGGGGTAGCCCACACAGATACGCAGTATTTT.

The chain combines TRBV6-5 with TRBJ1-3; a possible D gene is TRBD1 (5 bases). From germline, CDR1 is MNHEY and CDR2 SVGAGI. This CDR3 has 14 residues. V lost 7 bases, J lost 0 bases, and 10 bases lay in between. As DNA, the CDR3 is TGTGCCAGCAACAGGCACTTCTCTGGAAACACCATATATTTT. Encoded protein: CASNRHFSGNTIYF.

This chain joins TRBV7-8 and TRBJ2-4; D may be TRBD1 (6 bases). V was pared by 1 base and J by 0 bases, with 22 bases between. The CDR3 consists of 20 residues. Germline V lookup: CDR1 SGHVS, CDR2 FQNEAQ. The DNA for the CDR3 is TGTGCCAGCAGCTTAGAAAGGCAGGGGTCTTCCCACCAAGCCAAAAACATTCAGTACTTC. This gives the protein CASSLERQGSSHQAKNIQYF.

The CDR3 DNA follows: TGTGCCAGCAGTTTACAAGGGGAGAATGAGCAGTTCTTC. It is translated as CASSLQGENEQFF. The rearrangement links TRBV2 to TRBJ2-1; D may match TRBD1 or TRBD2 (5 bases each). Germline V lookup: CDR1 SNHLY, CDR2 FYNNEI. CDR3 length: 13 amino acids. The V end was cut by 5 bases, the J end by 7 bases, with 12 bases between.

This rearrangement joins TRBV2 to TRBJ1-1; tentative D call: TRBD1 (6 bases). V shed 5 bases and J shed 1 base, with 14 bases lying between them. This CDR3 region has 15 residues. Germline-derived CDR1 and CDR2 are SNHLY and FYNNEI. The CDR3 here is CASSLQGMENTEAFF. CDR3 DNA sequence: TGTGCCAGCAGTTTGCAGGGGATGGAGAACACTGAAGCTTTCTTT.

This clone was seen just once. The CDR3 nucleotides are TGTGCCAGCAGTTTAGCAGGGGGCGTACGTGGAAACACCATATATTTT. Translation gives CASSLAGGVRGNTIYF. The rearrangement uses TRBV28 and TRBJ1-3; 8 bases are shared with TRBD1. Trimming removed 2 bases from V and 3 bases from J; junction bases left unmatched: 6. This CDR3 is built from 16 residues. CDR1 is MDHEN, CDR2 SYDVKM, per germline. Filled out from reference TRBV28 and TRBJ1-3, the complete variable domain reads DVKVTQSSRYLVKRTGEKVFLECVQDMDHENMFWYRQDPGLGLRLIYFSYDVKMKEKGDIPEGYSVSREKKERFSLILESASTNQTSMYLCASSLAGGVRGNTIYFGEGSWLTVV.

The chain uses TRBV27 and TRBJ1-5; TRBD1 agrees at 7 bases. CDR1 is MNHEY, CDR2 SMNVEV, per germline (reference sequence). Trimming took 2 bases from V and 5 from J; bases not matched to a gene: 0. This CDR3 contains 13 residues. For the CDR3, the DNA is TGTGCCAGCAGTTTAAGGGGGCATCAGCCCCAGCATTTT. Protein: CASSLRGHQPQHF.

The rearrangement joins TRBV5-1 to TRBJ1-3; 8 nucleotides line up with TRBD1. The CDR3 runs to 15 residues. Germline loops: CDR1 SGHRS, CDR2 YFSETQ. Germline trimming cut 1 base from V and 4 bases from J; bases unmatched to any gene: 4. This CDR3 is CASSLWTGRGNTIYF. The CDR3 DNA sequence: TGCGCCAGCAGCTTGTGGACAGGGAGAGGAAACACCATATATTTT.

V and J are TRBV7-2 and TRBJ2-7, with no clear D. This CDR3 is 13 amino acids long. Trimming took 1 base from V and 5 from J, leaving 9 bases between them. CDR1 and CDR2 (germline): SGHTA, FQGNSA. The CDR3 is CASSLVLNHEQYF. The CDR3 DNA sequence: TGTGCCAGCAGCTTAGTCCTCAATCACGAGCAGTACTTC.

J is TRBJ2-2 and V is TRBV9; perhaps TRBD2 as D (5 bases). Germline CDR1 is SGDLS and CDR2 is YYNGEE. The ends were cut back, 6 bases at V and 6 bases at J, with 12 bases in the middle. This CDR3 contains 13 residues. CDR3 sequence reads: CASKFGDAGELFF. CDR3 nucleotide sequence: TGTGCCAGCAAGTTCGGGGATGCCGGGGAGCTGTTTTTT.

J is TRBJ2-3 and V is TRBV19, with 13 bases fitting TRBD2. CDR3 size: 15 residues. Germline lookup yields CDR1 LNHDA and CDR2 SQIVND (reference sequence). V lost 7 bases to trimming and J lost 3 bases; unmatched junction nucleotides: 4. This chain's CDR3 is CASKRGLAGTDTQYF. The DNA for the CDR3 is TGTGCCAGTAAGCGGGGACTAGCGGGGACAGATACGCAGTATTTT.

DNA for the CDR3: TGTGCCAGCAGTTATCGGGGCGAATTAGATACGCAGTATTTT. Translation: CASSYRGELDTQYF. The chain couples TRBV6-5 to TRBJ2-3; D tentatively reads TRBD1 or TRBD2 (5 bases each). The CDR3 is 14 amino acids. Germline V gene data show CDR1 as MNHEY and CDR2 as SVGAGI. Trimming shortened V by 3 bases and J by 5 bases, and 12 bases separated the two germline ends.

V is TRBV27 and J is TRBJ1-4; TRBD1 matches 8 bases. V lost 6 bases and J lost 8; bases outside the gene matches: 11. This CDR3 has 15 amino acids. The germline V gene has CDR1 MNHEY and CDR2 SMNVEV (reference sequence). Here the CDR3 reads CASSSRGQGWEKLFF. Here the CDR3 DNA reads TGTGCCAGCAGCTCCCGAGGACAGGGTTGGGAAAAACTGTTTTTT. The full variable domain, its missing parts supplied by reference TRBV27 and TRBJ1-4, is EAQVTQNPRYLITVTGKKLTVTCSQNMNHEYMSWYRQDPGLGLRQIYYSMNVEVTDKGDVPEGYKVSRKEKRNFPLILESPSPNQTSLYFCASSSRGQGWEKLFFGSGTQLSVL.

This CDR3 is CASSIRAGTEAFF. CDR3 sequence (DNA): TGCGCCAGCAGTATCCGGGCCGGCACTGAAGCTTTCTTT. The genes are TRBV5-1 and TRBJ1-1; D is unresolved. This CDR3 has 13 residues. The V and J ends lost 5 bases and 4 bases respectively, with 12 bases between them. CDR1 and CDR2 from the germline V gene are SGHRS and YFSETQ.

This rearrangement joins TRBV6-1 to TRBJ2-1; weak D call: TRBD1 (6 bases). V lost 0 bases to trimming and J lost 2 bases, with 14 bases between them. CDR1 MNHNS and CDR2 SASEGT come from the germline V gene. This CDR3 contains 17 residues. CDR3 coding DNA: TGTGCCAGCAGTGAAGCCGCCGGCCAGGGGACCTACAATGAGCAGTTCTTC. Protein sequence: CASSEAAGQGTYNEQFF.

This sequence joins TRBV30 and TRBJ2-1; tentative D call: TRBD2 (5 bases). The germline V and J ends were trimmed by 1 base and 6 bases, with 7 bases remaining between them. Germline lookup yields CDR1 GTSNPN and CDR2 SVGIG (reference sequence). This CDR3 comprises 12 residues. The CDR3 here is CAWSGSGNEQFF. CDR3 coding DNA: TGTGCCTGGAGTGGGAGCGGCAATGAGCAGTTCTTC.

The chain employs TRBV30 and TRBJ2-2; 7 bases are shared with TRBD1. The CDR3 is made up of 15 amino acids. From germline, CDR1 is GTSNPN and CDR2 SVGIG (reference sequence). The V segment lost 3 bases and the J segment 0 bases; nucleotides outside the gene matches: 4. The DNA of the CDR3 is TGTGCCTGGAGGCGACAGGGCTCGAACACCGGGGAGCTGTTTTTT. Translation gives CAWRRQGSNTGELFF.

V and J are TRBV6-1 and TRBJ1-5; D gene uncertain. The CDR3 has 12 amino acids. Germline V gene sequence: CDR1 MNHNS, CDR2 SASEGT. V lost 2 bases and J 6 bases, leaving 5 bases between the germline ends. In nucleotides, the CDR3 is TGTGCCAGCAGTGAATTTACTCAGCCCCAGCATTTT. Protein sequence: CASSEFTQPQHF.

The chain joins TRBV28 to TRBJ2-7; D not certain. The length of the CDR3 is 12 residues. V gave up 6 bases and J gave up 3 bases, with 9 bases separating them. The V gene's germline CDR1 is MDHEN and CDR2 SYDVKM. The CDR3 here is CASSLLLYEQYF. The CDR3 DNA follows: TGTGCCAGCAGCCTCTTACTCTACGAGCAGTACTTC.

By sample fraction, this clone is medium-sized. CDR3 DNA sequence: TGTGCCAGCAGTCCTTTTAGGGCGGGACAGGGCAATGAAAAACTGTTTTTT. Translated: CASSPFRAGQGNEKLFF. The chain joins TRBV27 to TRBJ1-4, with TRBD1 identical over 9 bases. The CDR3 totals 17 residues. J gave up 5 bases and V 5 bases, and 12 bases lay outside the gene matches. The germline V gene encodes CDR1 MNHEY and CDR2 SMNVEV (reference sequence).

This chain links TRBV7-9 with TRBJ2-5, with 8 bases matching TRBD2. Unmatched junction bases numbered 7, after V lost 5 bases and J lost 5 bases. Germline CDR1 and CDR2: SEHNR and FQNEAQ (reference sequence). The CDR3 runs 14 residues. CDR3 sequence (DNA): TGTGCCAGCAGCCGGGGGGGACGCGAGGAGACCCAGTACTTC. It translates to CASSRGGREETQYF. Supplemented by reference TRBV7-9 and TRBJ2-5, the full variable domain reads DTGVSQNPRHKITKRGQNVTFRCDPISEHNRLYWYRQTLGQGPEFLTYFQNEAQLEKSRLLSDRFSAERPKGSFSTLEIQRTEQGDSAMYLCASSRGGREETQYFGPGTRLLVL.